Below are 9 T cell receptor beta chains sequenced from a single sample in a study of shared clonotypes between healthy human individuals. Sequencing was performed with immunoSEQ multiplex PCR; in TCRdb, only in-frame clones are kept and a portion is missing. The sample lists a few hundred thousand clones, 65% to 70% occurring once. Sequenced: memory CD4+ T cells sorted from blood. Specified subset: CD45RA-negative fraction. These receptors were collected from a man aged 25-40 years in good health.

In DNA form, the CDR3 reads TGTGCCAGCAGCTTAGTTTCCAGCGGGATGAATGAGCAGTTCTTC. Its protein product is CASSLVSSGMNEQFF. The V and J genes are TRBV11-3 and TRBJ2-1; TRBD2 aligns across 7 bases. The CDR3 spans 15 residues. V trimming: 1 base; J trimming: 7 bases; junction bases outside the gene matches: 7. Germline CDR1 reads SGHNT; CDR2 reads YENEEA. Drawing the rest from reference TRBV11-3 and TRBJ2-1, the complete variable domain is EAGVVQSPRYKIIEKKQPVAFWCNPISGHNTLYWYLQNLGQGPELLIRYENEEAVDDSQLPKDRFSAERLKGVDSTLKIQPAELGDSAVYLCASSLVSSGMNEQFFGPGTRLTVL.

The chain carries TRBV2 and TRBJ1-5, with no clear D. The V gene lost 6 bases and the J gene lost 7 bases, with 19 bases spanning the gap. This CDR3 region has 15 residues. Germline CDR1 SNHLY, CDR2 FYNNEI. The CDR3 region is CASRKGLRTEQPQHF. DNA for the CDR3: TGTGCCAGCAGAAAAGGGTTGAGGACGGAACAGCCCCAGCATTTT.

The chain links TRBV2 to TRBJ2-3; no clear D gene. CDR3 length: 14 amino acids. With 8 bases removed from V and 1 base from J, the gap between germline ends came to 13 bases. CDR1 is SNHLY and CDR2 is FYNNEI in the germline V gene. The CDR3, as DNA: TGTGCCAGCGTGAGAAACCATCGCACAGATACGCAGTATTTT. It encodes CASVRNHRTDTQYF.

The chain combines TRBV4-1 with TRBJ2-3; D call uncertain. The CDR3 loop spans 15 amino acids. Germline V gene lookup returns CDR1 MGHRA and CDR2 YSYEKL. V was clipped by 1 base and J by 0 bases, with 8 bases between them. CDR3 sequence (DNA): TGCGCCAGCAGCCAAGTAACTCTAAGCACAGATACGCAGTATTTT. It translates to CASSQVTLSTDTQYF.

The chain recombines TRBV9 with TRBJ1-1; D is uncertain. CDR3 length equals 14 residues. V shed 1 base and J shed 2 bases, with 9 bases lying between them. CDR1 and CDR2 from the germline V gene are SGDLS and YYNGEE. In DNA, the CDR3 is TGTGCCAGCAGCGTATGGGGAACCAACACTGAAGCTTTCTTT. Translating it yields CASSVWGTNTEAFF.

This chain joins TRBV27 and TRBJ2-5, with D uncertain. The V gene lost 1 base and the J gene lost 1 base, with 10 bases spanning the gap. The germline V gene encodes CDR1 MNHEY and CDR2 SMNVEV (reference sequence). The CDR3 length is 15 residues. As DNA, the CDR3 is TGTGCCAGCAGTTTATACGGAATAGCCCAAGAGACCCAGTACTTC. This codes for CASSLYGIAQETQYF.

Only a few counts were recorded for this clone. The rearrangement links TRBV5-4 to TRBJ2-1; the match to TRBD2 covers 12 bases. Germline V gene sequence: CDR1 SGHNT, CDR2 YYREEE (reference sequence). Unmatched junction bases numbered 7, after V lost 0 bases and J lost 9 bases. The CDR3 has 16 residues. This CDR3 reads CASSLAGTSGRSEQFF. The CDR3 DNA is TGTGCCAGCAGCTTGGCCGGAACTAGCGGGAGGTCTGAGCAGTTCTTC.

This chain connects TRBV7-9 to TRBJ2-1; D not certain. The CDR3 sequence is 14 residues long. Trimming stripped 2 bases from V and 5 bases from J, with 10 bases between. Germline values: CDR1 SEHNR, CDR2 FQNEAQ (reference sequence). CDR3 in amino acids: CASSLSHQDNEQFF. CDR3 sequence (DNA): TGTGCCAGCAGCTTATCTCACCAGGACAATGAGCAGTTCTTC.

The chain joins TRBV11-3 to TRBJ2-2; D is unresolved. V gave up 2 bases and J gave up 8 bases, with 9 bases separating them. The CDR3 has 13 residues. The germline V gene encodes CDR1 SGHNT and CDR2 YENEEA. The CDR3 protein is CASSLQVPGELFF. The CDR3 DNA reads as TGTGCCAGCAGCTTACAGGTTCCGGGGGAGCTGTTTTTT.